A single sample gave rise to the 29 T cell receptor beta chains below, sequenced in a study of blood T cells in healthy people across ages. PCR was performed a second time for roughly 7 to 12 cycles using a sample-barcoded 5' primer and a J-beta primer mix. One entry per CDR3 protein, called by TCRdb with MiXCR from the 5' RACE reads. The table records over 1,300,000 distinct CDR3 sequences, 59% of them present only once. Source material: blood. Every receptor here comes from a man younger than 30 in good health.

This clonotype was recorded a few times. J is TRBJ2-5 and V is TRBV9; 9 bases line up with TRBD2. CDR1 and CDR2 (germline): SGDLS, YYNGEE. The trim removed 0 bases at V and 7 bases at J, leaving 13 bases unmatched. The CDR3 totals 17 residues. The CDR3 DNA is TGTGCCAGCAGCGTAGTAAGTTCTAGCGGGGCCAGAGGGACCCAGTACTTC. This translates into CASSVVSSSGARGTQYF.

The CDR3 reads CSVLGGIGGLGETQYF. The CDR3 DNA is TGCAGCGTCCTCGGAGGGATCGGAGGGCTGGGGGAGACCCAGTACTTC. V and J are TRBV29-1 and TRBJ2-5; D may be TRBD2 (6 bases). Germline V gene sequence: CDR1 SQVTM, CDR2 ANQGSEA. The CDR3 loop spans 16 amino acids. V was shortened by 6 bases and J by 5 bases, with 25 bases between the two germline ends.

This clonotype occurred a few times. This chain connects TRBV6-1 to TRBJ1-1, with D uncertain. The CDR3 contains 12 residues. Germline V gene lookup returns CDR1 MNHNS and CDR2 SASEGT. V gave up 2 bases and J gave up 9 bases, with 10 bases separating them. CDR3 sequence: CASSELESKAFF. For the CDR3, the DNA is TGTGCCAGCAGTGAACTGGAGTCGAAAGCTTTCTTT.

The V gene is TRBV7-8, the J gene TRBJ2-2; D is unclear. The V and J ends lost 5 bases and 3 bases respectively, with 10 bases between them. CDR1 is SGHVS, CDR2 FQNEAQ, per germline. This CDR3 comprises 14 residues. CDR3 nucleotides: TGTGCCAGCAGCACCCACAGAGACACCGGGGAGCTGTTTTTT. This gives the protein CASSTHRDTGELFF.

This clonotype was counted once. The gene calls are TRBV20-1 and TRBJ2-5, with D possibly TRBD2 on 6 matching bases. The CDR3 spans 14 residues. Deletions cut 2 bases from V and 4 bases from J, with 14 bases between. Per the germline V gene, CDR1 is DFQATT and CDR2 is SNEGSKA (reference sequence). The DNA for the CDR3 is TGCAGTGCTAGACCGGGAGCGGGCATAGAGACCCAGTACTTC. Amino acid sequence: CSARPGAGIETQYF.

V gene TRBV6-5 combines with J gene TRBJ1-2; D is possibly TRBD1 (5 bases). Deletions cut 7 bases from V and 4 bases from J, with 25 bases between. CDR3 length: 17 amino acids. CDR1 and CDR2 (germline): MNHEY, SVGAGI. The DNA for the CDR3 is TGTGCCAGCATTTTCGGACAAGGACGTTCCTTAATCTATGGCTACACCTTC. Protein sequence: CASIFGQGRSLIYGYTF.

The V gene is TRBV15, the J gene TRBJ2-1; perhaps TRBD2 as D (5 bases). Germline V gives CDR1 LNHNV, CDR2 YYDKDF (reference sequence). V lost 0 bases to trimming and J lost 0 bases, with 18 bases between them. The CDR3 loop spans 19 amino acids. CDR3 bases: TGTGCCACCAGCAGAGATTCTGTGGAAGCGGTGAGCTCCTACAATGAGCAGTTCTTC. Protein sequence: CATSRDSVEAVSSYNEQFF.

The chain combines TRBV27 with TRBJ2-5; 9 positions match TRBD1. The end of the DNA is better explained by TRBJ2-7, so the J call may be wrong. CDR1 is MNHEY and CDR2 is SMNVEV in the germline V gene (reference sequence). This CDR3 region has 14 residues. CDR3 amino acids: CASSLSTGGCEQYF. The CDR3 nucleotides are TGTGCCAGCAGTTTATCGACAGGGGGTTGCGAGCAGTACTTC.

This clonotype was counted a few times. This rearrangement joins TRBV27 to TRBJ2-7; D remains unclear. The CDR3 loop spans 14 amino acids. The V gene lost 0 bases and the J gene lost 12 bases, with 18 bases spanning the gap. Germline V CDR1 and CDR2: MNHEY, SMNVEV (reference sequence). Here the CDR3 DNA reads TGTGCCAGCAGTTTATCGCAGTCCCGGACGGCCATGTACTTC. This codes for CASSLSQSRTAMYF.

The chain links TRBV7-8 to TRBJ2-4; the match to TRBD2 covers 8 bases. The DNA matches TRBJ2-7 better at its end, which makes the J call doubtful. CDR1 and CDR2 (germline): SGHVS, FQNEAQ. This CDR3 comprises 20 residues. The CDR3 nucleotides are TGTGCCAGCAGCTTATTGGTGAGGGGTGTTTGGGGACTAGAACACTACGAGCAGTACTTC. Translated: CASSLLVRGVWGLEHYEQYF.

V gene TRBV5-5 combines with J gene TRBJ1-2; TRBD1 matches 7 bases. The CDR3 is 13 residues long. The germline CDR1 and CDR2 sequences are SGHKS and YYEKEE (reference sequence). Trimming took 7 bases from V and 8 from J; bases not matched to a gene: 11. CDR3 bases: TGTGCCAGCGGCATCCGGGACAGCGGGGGCTACACCTTC. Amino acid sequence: CASGIRDSGGYTF.

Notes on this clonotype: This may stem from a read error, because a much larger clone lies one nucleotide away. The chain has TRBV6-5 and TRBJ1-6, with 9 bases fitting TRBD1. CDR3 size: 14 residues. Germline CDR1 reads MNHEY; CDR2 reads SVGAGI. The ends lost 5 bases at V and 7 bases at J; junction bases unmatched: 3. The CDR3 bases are TGTGCCAGCAGTACGGGACAGGGAAATTCACCCCTCCACTTT. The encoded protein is CASSTGQGNSPLHF.

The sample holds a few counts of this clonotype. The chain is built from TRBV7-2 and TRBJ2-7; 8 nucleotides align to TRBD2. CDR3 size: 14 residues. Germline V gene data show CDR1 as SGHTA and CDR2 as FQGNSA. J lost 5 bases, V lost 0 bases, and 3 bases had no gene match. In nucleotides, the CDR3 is TGTGCCAGCAGCTTAGCCGGGAGGGTTAACGAGCAGTACTTC. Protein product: CASSLAGRVNEQYF.

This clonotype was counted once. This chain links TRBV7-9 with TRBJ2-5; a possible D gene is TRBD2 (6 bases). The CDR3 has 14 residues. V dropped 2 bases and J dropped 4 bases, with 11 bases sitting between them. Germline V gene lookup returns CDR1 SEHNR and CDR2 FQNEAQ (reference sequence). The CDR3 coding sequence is TGTGCCAGCAGCTTATGGGGGGTTCGAGAGACCCAGTACTTC. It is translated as CASSLWGVRETQYF.

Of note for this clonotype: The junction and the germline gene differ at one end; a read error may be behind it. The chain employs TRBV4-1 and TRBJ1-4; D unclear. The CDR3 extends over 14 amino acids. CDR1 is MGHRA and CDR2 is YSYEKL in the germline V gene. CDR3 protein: CASSQVAGDEKLFF. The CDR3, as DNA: TGTGCCAGCAGCCAAGTAGCTGGGGATGAAAAACTGTTTTTT.

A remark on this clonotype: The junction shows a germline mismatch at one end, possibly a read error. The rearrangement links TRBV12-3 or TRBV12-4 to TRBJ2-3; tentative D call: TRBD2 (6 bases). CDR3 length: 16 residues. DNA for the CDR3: TGTGCCACCACCCCCGATGGCGGGGAGAGCGCAGATGCGCAGTATTTT. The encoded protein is CATTPDGGESADAQYF.

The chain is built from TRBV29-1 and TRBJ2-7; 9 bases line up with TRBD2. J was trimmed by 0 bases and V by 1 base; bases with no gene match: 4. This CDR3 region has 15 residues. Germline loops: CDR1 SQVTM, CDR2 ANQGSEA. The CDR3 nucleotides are TGCAGCGTTGAAGGCCTGACTAGCGGCTCCTACGAGCAGTACTTC. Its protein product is CSVEGLTSGSYEQYF.

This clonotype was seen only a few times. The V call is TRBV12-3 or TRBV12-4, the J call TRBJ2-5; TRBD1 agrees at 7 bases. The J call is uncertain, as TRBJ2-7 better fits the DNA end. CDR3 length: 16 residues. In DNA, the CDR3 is TGTGCCAGCAGTTTGTTATTGGTCGACAGGGTCTACGAGCAGTACTTC. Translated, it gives CASSLLLVDRVYEQYF.

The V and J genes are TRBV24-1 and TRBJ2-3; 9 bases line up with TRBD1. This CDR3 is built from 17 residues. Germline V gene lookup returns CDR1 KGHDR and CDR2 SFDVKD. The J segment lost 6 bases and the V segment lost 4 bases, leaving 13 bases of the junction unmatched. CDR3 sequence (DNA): TGTGCCACCAGTGACCACCCTGGACAGGGGCGCAAGGATACGCAGTATTTT. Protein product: CATSDHPGQGRKDTQYF.

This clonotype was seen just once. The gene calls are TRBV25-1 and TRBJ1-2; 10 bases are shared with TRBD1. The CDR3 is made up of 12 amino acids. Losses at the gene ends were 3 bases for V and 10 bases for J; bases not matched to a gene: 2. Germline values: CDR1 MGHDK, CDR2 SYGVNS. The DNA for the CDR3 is TGTGCCAGCAGTGAGGGGACAGGGGTCTACACCTTC. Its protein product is CASSEGTGVYTF.

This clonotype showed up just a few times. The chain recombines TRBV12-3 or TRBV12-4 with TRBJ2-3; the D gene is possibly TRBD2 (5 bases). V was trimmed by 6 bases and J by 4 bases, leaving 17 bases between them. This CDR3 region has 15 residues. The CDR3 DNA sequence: TGTGCCAGCAGGACCGCGGACTCCATTTCAGATACGCAGTATTTT. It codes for CASRTADSISDTQYF.

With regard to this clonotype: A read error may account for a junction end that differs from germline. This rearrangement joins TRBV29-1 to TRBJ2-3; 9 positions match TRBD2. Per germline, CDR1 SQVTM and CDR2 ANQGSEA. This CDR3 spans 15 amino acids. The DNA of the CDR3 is TGCAGCGTTGAAGGAAGCGGGGGGCGCACAGATGCGCAGTATTTT. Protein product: CSVEGSGGRTDAQYF.

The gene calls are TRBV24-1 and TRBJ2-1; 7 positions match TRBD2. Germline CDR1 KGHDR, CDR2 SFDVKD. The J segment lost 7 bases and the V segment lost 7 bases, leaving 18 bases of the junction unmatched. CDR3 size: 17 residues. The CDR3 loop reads CATRESLGGRDSNEQFF. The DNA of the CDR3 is TGTGCCACCAGGGAGTCCCTCGGGGGGAGGGATAGTAATGAGCAGTTCTTC.

CDR3 DNA sequence: TGTGCCAGCGGGGGGCTTCGGGAACCCCGCTCCTACAATGAGCAGTTCTTC. It yields the protein CASGGLREPRSYNEQFF. The V call is TRBV7-6, the J call TRBJ2-1; the D call may be TRBD1 or TRBD2 (6 bases each). The germline gives CDR1 SGHVS, CDR2 FNYEAQ. The CDR3 extends over 17 amino acids. V lost 8 bases and J 0 bases, leaving 20 bases between the germline ends.

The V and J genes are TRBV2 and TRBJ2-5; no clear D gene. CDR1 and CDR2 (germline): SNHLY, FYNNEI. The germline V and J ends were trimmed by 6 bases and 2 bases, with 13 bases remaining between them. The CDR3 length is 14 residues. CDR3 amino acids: CASRRTYMQETQYF. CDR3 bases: TGTGCCAGCAGGAGGACCTACATGCAAGAGACCCAGTACTTC. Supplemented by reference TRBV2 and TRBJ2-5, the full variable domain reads EPEVTQTPSHQVTQMGQEVILRCVPISNHLYFYWYRQILGQKVEFLVSFYNNEISEKSEIFDDQFSVERPDGSNFTLKIRSTKLEDSAMYFCASRRTYMQETQYFGPGTRLLVL.

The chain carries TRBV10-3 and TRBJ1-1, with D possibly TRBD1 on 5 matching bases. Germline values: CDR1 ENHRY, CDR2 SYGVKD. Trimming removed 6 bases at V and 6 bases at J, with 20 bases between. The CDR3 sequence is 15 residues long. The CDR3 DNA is TGTGCCATCAGGGGGGGGACGGTTGACTCCTCTGAAGCTTTCTTT. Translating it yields CAIRGGTVDSSEAFF.

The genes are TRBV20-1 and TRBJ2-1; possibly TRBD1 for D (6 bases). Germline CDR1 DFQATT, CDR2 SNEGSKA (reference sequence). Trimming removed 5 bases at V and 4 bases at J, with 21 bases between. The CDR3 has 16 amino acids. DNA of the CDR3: TGCAGTGCTTACCAAGGAGGACAGCTCGTTTACAATGAGCAGTTCTTC. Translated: CSAYQGGQLVYNEQFF.

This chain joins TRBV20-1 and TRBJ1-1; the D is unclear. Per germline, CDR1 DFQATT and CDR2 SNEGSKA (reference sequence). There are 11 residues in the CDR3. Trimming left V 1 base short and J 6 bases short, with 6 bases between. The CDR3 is CSARGGAEAFF. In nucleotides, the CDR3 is TGCAGTGCTAGAGGTGGGGCTGAAGCTTTCTTT.

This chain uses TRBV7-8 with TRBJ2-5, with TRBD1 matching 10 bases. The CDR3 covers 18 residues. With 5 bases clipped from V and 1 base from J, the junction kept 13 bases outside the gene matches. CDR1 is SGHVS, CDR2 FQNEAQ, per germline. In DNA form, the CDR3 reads TGTGCCAGCAGCAATTATCCCAACTGGACAGGGGGCCAAGAGACCCAGTACTTC. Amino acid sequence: CASSNYPNWTGGQETQYF.